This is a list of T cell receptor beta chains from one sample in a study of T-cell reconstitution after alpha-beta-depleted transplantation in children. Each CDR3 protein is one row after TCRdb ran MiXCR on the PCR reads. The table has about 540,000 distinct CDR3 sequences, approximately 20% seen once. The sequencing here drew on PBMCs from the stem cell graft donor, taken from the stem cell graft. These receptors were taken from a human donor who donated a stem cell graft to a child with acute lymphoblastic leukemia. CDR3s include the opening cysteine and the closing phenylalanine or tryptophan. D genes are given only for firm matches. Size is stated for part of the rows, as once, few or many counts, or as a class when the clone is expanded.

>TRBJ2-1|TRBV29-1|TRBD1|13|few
TGCAGCGTTTTCCGGGACAGGGACAATGAGCAGTTCTTC
CSVFRDRDNEQFF
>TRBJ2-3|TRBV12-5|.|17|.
TGTGCTAGTGGCAGCGGACGGATAGGAACTAGCACAGATACGCAGTATTTT
CASGSGRIGTSTDTQYF
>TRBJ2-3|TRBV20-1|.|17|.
TGCAGTGCTCGACGGTATATGGATGGGCGGCGCACAGATACGCAGTATTTT
CSARRYMDGRRTDTQYF
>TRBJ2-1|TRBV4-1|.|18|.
TGCGCCAGCAGTTCGGCGGCAGGGGTGTACCGCTCCTACAATGAGCAGTTCTTC
CASSSAAGVYRSYNEQFF
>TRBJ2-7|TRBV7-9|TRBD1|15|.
TGTGCCAGCAGCTCCCTCCGGGACAGGGGGTACGAGCAGTACTTC
CASSSLRDRGYEQYF
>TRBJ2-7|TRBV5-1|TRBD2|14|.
TGCGCCAGCAGCTTGATGGCGGGAGGTGACGAGCAGTACTTC
CASSLMAGGDEQYF
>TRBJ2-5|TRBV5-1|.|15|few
TGCGCCAGCAGCCCGGGACCCGCGGGTTTCGAGACCCAGTACTTC
CASSPGPAGFETQYF
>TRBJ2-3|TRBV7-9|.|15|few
TGTGCCAGCAGCTTAGTAAGCACGGCAGGCCATACGCAGTATTTT
CASSLVSTAGHTQYF
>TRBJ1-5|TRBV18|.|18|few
TGTGCCAGCTCACCACATCAGGGTGGGGAGAGCCCGCACCAGCCCCAGCATTTT
CASSPHQGGESPHQPQHF
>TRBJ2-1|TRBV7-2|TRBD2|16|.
TGTGCCAGCAGCTCATTAGCGGGCCTCTCCTACAATGAGCAGTTCTTC
CASSSLAGLSYNEQFF
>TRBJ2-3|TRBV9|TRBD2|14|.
TGTGCCAGCAGCGCTAGCGGGAACACAGATACGCAGTATTTT
CASSASGNTDTQYF
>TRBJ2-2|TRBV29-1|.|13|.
TGCAGCGTTGAAGGTACCAACACCGGGGAGCTGTTTTTT
CSVEGTNTGELFF
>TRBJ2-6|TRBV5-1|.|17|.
TGCGCCAGCAGCTTGTTGCAAGGCCGGGCTGGGGCCAACGTCCTGACTTTC
CASSLLQGRAGANVLTF
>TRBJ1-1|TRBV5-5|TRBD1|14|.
TGTGCCAGCAGCTTCTATATGACAGGGAGGGAAGCTTTCTTT
CASSFYMTGREAFF
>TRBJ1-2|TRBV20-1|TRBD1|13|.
TGCAGTGCCGGGACAGGAATTAACTATGGCTACACCTTC
CSAGTGINYGYTF
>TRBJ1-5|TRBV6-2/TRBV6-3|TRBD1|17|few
TGTGCCAGCAGTTACTGGGGAGGGACAGCGAATTATCAGCCCCAGCATTTT
CASSYWGGTANYQPQHF
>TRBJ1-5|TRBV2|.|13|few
TGTGCCAGCAGTGAATCGGGCACAGGGCTCCAGCATTTT
CASSESGTGLQHF
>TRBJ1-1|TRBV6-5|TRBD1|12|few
TGTGCCAGCAGTCCCCAGACAGGGACAGCTTTCTTT
CASSPQTGTAFF
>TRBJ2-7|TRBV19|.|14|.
TGTGCCAGTAGTATAGATGCGGACTCCTACGAGCAGTACTTC
CASSIDADSYEQYF
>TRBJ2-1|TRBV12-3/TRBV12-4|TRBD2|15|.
TGTGCCAGCAGTCCACTAGCGGGAGTTAAGAATGAGCAGTTCTTC
CASSPLAGVKNEQFF
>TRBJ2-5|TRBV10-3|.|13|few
TGTGCCACCTGTCCCCCCCTGGAAGAGACCCAGTACTTC
CATCPPLEETQYF
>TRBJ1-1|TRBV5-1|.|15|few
TGCGCCAGCAGCTTTGGTTGGGACGTGAACACTGAAGCTTTCTTT
CASSFGWDVNTEAFF
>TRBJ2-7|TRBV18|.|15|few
TGTGCCAGCTCAACTAACGGGGAAGGCTCCTACGAGCAGTACTTC
CASSTNGEGSYEQYF
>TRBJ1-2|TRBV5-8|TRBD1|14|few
TGTGCCAGCAGCTACCCGGGACAGCCCTATGGCTACACCTTC
CASSYPGQPYGYTF
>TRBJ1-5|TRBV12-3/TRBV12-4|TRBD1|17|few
TGTGCCAGCAGTTTGGGACAGGGGGCTTTCAGCAATCAGCCCCAGCATTTT
CASSLGQGAFSNQPQHF
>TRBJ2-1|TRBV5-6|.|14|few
TGTGCCAGCAGCTTTATTAACGAAAGGAATGAGCAGTTCTTC
CASSFINERNEQFF
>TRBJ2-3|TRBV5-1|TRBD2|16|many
TGCGCCAGCAGTCCCCGGACTAGCGGGAGCACAGATACGCAGTATTTT
CASSPRTSGSTDTQYF
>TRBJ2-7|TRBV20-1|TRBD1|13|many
TGCAGTGCTAGGCGGGACAGGGGGCGCGAGCAGTACTTC
CSARRDRGREQYF
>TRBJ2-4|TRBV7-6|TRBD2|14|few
TGTGCCAGCAGCTTAGAAGGGACTACGCACATTCAGTACTTC
CASSLEGTTHIQYF
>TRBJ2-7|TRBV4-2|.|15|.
TGTGCCAGCAGCCAAGGCACCGATTCCTCCTACGAGCAGTACTTC
CASSQGTDSSYEQYF
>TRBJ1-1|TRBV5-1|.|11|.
TGCGCCAGCAGCGTTGACGAGGAAGCTTTCTTT
CASSVDEEAFF
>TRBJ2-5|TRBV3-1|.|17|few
TGTGCCAGCAGCCCTCATCCCCCACTAGCAGCCCAAGAGACCCAGTACTTC
CASSPHPPLAAQETQYF
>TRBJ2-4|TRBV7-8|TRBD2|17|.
TGTGCCAGCAGTCCGGGACTAGCGGTATTAGCCAAAAACATTCAGTACTTC
CASSPGLAVLAKNIQYF
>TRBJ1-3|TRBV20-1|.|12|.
TGCAGTGCTAGTACCACTGGAAACACCATATATTTT
CSASTTGNTIYF
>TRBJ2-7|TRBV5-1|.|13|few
TGCGCCAGCAGCTCGGCTGGGTTCTACGAGCAGTACTTC
CASSSAGFYEQYF
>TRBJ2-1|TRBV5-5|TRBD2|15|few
TGTGCCAGCAGCTTGGGGACTAGCGGGGCCAATGAGCAGTTCTTC
CASSLGTSGANEQFF
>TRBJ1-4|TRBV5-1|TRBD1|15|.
TGCGCCAGCAGCCCCGACAGGGGGCCTAATGAAAAACTGTTTTTT
CASSPDRGPNEKLFF
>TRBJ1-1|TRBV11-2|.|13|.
TGTGCCAGCAGCTTAGATAGTGCCTGGGAAGCTTTCTTT
CASSLDSAWEAFF
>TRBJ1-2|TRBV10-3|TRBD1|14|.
TGTGCCATCAGTCTGGACAGGGGGAGCTATGGCTACACCTTC
CAISLDRGSYGYTF
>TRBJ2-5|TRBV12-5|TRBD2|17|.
TGTGCTAGTGGTTTCGGGGTACTAGCGGGCAATCAAGAGACCCAGTACTTC
CASGFGVLAGNQETQYF
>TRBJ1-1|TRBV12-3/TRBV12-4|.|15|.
TGTGCCAGCAGTTTACTGGGGGGCGCCAACACTGAAGCTTTCTTT
CASSLLGGANTEAFF
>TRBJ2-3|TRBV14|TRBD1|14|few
TGTGCCAGCAGCCAGATAGACAGGGTGGGGACGCAGTATTTT
CASSQIDRVGTQYF
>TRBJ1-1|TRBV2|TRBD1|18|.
TGTGCCAGCAGTACCCTAGGGGACAGGGTTATTGGGAACACTGAAGCTTTCTTT
CASSTLGDRVIGNTEAFF
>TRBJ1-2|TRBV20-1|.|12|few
TGCAGTCGAGGGGAGGGGAGCTATGGCTACACCTTC
CSRGEGSYGYTF
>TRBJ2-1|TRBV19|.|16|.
TGTGCCAGTAGTATCTACTGGCCGGTATCCTACAATGAGCAGTTCTTC
CASSIYWPVSYNEQFF
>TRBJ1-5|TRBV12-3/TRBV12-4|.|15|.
TGTGCCAGCAGTTTAAGATCAGGGGATAATCAGCCCCAGCATTTT
CASSLRSGDNQPQHF